This TCR beta chain is drawn from a study of cytotoxic CD8 clonotypes in ibrutinib-treated CLL. The wider study: About 25 partial and 2 complete responses; at median around 71 months, approximately 15 remitted, roughly twelve progressed. Following a median approximately twelve months of treatment, with a range of 6 to 36, response samples were taken.

The CDR3 has 14 residues. The ends were cut back, 1 base at V and 5 bases at J, with 12 bases in the middle. Germline values: CDR1 SGHRS, CDR2 YFSETQ. Roughly 2 micrograms of genomic DNA (from cryopreserved PBMCs) were used for TCR beta libraries. Some clones are missing from TCRdb's copy, which holds only in-frame ones; the method was immunoSEQ multiplex PCR. The top ten hold roughly 35% of the sample, which has 60,000 to 95,000 clones, roughly 80% seen once. V usage is TRBV5-1 and J usage is TRBJ1-1, with D possibly being TRBD1 (5 bases). The sample in question was PBMCs, obtained after 24 months of ibrutinib treatment. The TCR comes from a human donor with chronic lymphocytic leukemia. The chain's CDR3 is CASSLSGGSTEAFF. CDR3 nucleotides: TGCGCCAGCAGCTTGAGTGGGGGTAGTACTGAAGCTTTCTTT.